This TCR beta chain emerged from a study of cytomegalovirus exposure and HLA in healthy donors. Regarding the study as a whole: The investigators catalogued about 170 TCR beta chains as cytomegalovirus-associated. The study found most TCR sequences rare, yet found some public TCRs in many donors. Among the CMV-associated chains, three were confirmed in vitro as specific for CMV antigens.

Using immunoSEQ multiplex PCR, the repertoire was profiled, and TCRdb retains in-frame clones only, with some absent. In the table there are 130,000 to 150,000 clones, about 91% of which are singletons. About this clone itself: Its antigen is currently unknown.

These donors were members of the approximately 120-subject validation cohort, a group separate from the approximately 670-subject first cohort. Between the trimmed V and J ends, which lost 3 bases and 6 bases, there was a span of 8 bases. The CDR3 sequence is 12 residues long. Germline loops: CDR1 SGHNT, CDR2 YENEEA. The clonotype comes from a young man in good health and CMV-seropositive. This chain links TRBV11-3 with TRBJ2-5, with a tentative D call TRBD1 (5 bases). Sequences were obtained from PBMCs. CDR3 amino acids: CASSFQGQTQYF. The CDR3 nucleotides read TGTGCCAGCAGCTTTCAGGGTCAGACCCAGTACTTC.